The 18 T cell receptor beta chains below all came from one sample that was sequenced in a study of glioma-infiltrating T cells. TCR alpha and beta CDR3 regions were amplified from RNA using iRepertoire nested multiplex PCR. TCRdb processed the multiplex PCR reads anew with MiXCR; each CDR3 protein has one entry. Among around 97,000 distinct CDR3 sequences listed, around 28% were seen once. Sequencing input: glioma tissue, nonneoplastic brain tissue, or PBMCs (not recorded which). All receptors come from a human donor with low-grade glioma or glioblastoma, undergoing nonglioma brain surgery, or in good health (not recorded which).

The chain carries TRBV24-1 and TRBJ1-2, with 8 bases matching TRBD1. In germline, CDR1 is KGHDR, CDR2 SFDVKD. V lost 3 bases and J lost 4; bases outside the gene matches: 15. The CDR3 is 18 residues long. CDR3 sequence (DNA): TGTGCCACCAGTGATCCTACTAATGACCCCGACAGGGGCTATGGCTACACCTTC. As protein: CATSDPTNDPDRGYGYTF.

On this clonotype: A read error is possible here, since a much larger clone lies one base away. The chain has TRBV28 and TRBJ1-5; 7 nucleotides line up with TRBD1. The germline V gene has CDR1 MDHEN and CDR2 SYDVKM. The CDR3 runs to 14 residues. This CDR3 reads CAGSPGQDRLPQHF. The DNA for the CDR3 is TGTGCCGGCAGCCCTGGACAGGACCGTCTCCCCCAGCATTTT.

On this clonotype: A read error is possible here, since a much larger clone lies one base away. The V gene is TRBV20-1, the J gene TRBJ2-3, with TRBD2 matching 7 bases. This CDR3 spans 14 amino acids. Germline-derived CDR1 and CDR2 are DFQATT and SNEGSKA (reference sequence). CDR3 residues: CSAPSGGDKDTRYF. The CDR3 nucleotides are TGCAGTGCTCCTAGTGGGGGGGATAAGGATACGCGGTATTTT.

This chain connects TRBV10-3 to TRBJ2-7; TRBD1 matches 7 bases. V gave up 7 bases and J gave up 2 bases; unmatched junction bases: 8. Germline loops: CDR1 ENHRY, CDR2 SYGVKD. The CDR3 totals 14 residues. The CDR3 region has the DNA TGTGCCATCACCCCCCGGGACAGTACCTACGAGCAGTACTTC. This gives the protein CAITPRDSTYEQYF.

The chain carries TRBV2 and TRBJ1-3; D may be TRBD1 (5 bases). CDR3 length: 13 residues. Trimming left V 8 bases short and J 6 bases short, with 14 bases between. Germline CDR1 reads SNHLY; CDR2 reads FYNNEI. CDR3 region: CASQARVSNTIYF. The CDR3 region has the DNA TGTGCCAGCCAAGCCAGGGTCTCAAACACCATATATTTT.

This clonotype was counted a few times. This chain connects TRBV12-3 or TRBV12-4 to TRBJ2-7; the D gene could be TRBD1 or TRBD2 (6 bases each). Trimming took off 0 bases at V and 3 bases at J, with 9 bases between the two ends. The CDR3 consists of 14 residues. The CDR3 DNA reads TGTGCCAGCAGTTTAGCGGGGGGCCGCTACGAGCAGTACTTC. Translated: CASSLAGGRYEQYF.

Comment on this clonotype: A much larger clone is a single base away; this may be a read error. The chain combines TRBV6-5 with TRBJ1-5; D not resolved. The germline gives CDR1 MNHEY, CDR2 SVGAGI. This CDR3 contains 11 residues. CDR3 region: CASSTHQTQHF. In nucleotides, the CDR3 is TGTGCCAGCAGTACACATCAGACCCAGCATTTT.

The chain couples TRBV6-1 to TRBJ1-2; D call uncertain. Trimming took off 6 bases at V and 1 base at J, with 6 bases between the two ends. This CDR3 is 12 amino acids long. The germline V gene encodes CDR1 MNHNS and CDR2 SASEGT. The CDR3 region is CASSLVNYGYTF. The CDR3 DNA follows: TGTGCCAGCAGCTTGGTTAACTATGGCTACACCTTC.

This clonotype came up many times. This CDR3 is CASSYNQGDGYGYTF. The CDR3 nucleotides read TGTGCCAGCAGTTACAACCAGGGGGACGGCTATGGCTACACCTTC. The chain joins TRBV6-6 to TRBJ1-2; the match to TRBD1 covers 7 bases. CDR1 is MNHNY, CDR2 SVGAGI, per germline (reference sequence). The ends lost 2 bases at V and 4 bases at J; junction bases unmatched: 7. CDR3 length equals 15 residues.

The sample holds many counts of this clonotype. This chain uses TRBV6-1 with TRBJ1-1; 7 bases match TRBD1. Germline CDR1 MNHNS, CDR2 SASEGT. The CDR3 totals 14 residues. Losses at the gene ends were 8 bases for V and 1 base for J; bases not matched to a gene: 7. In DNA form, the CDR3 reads TGTGCCAGCTCTACAGGGGCGAGGAACACTGAAGCTTTCTTT. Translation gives CASSTGARNTEAFF.

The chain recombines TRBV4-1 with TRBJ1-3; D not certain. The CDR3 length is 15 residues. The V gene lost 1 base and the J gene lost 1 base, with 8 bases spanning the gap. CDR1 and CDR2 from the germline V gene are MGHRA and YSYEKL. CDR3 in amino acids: CASSQARGSGNTIYF. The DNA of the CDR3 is TGCGCCAGCAGCCAAGCGCGGGGATCTGGAAACACCATATATTTT.

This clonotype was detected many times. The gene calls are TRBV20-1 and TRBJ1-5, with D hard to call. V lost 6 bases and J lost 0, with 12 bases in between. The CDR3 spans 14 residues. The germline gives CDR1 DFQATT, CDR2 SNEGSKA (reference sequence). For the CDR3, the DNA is TGCAGTGCGTCAGCTACCTATAGCAATCAGCCCCAGCATTTT. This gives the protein CSASATYSNQPQHF.

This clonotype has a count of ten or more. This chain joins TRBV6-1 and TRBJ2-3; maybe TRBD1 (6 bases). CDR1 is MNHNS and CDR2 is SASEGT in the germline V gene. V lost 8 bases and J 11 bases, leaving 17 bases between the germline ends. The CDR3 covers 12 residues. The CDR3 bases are TGTGCCAGCTCGTGGGGGCTCGGCGGGCAGTATTTT. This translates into CASSWGLGGQYF.

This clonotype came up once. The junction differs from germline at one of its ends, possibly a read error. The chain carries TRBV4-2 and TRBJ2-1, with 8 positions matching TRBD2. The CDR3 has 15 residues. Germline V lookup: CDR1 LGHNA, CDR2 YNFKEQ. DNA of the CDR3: TGTGCCAGCAGCCAACACGCGGGGGGTCACAGTGAGCAGTTGTTC. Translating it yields CASSQHAGGHSEQLF.

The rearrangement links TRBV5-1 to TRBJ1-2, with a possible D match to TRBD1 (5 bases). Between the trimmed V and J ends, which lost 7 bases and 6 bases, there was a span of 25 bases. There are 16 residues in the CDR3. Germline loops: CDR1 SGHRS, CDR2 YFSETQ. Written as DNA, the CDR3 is TGCGCCAGCGGTAAAACCGGGACGGCATTGGAAGATGGCTACACCTTC. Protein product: CASGKTGTALEDGYTF.

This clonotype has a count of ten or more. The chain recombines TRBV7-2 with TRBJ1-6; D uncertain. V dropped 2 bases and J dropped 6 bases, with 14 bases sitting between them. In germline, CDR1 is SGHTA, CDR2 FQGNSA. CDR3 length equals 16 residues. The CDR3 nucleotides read TGTGCCAGCAGCTTAATCGCAGCCGATGCTAATTCACCCCTCCACTTT. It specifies CASSLIAADANSPLHF. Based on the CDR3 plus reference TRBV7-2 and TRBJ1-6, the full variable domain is GAGVSQSPSNKVTEKGKDVELRCDPISGHTALYWYRQSLGQGLEFLIYFQGNSAPDKSGLPSDRFSAERTGGSVSTLTIQRTQQEDSAVYLCASSLIAADANSPLHFGNGTRLTVT.

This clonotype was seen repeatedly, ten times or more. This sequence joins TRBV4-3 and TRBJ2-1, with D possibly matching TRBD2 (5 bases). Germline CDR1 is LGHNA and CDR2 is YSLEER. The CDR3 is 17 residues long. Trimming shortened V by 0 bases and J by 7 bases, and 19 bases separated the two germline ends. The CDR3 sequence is CASSQDGKTASKNEQFF. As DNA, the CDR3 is TGCGCCAGCAGCCAAGACGGGAAAACCGCTTCTAAGAATGAGCAGTTCTTC.

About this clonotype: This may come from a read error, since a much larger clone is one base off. CDR3 DNA: TGTGCCACCAGTGACAACCATGGCTACCCAACCCACCACTTT. It codes for CATSDNHGYPTHHF. The chain has TRBV24-1 and TRBJ1-6; D not certain. V shed 4 bases and J shed 18 bases, with 21 bases lying between them. CDR3 length: 14 amino acids. The V gene's germline CDR1 is KGHDR and CDR2 SFDVKD.